These 15 T cell receptor beta chains were all obtained from the same sample, sequenced in a study of neurological immune-mediated disorders. TCRdb re-called the 5' RACE reads with MiXCR, one entry per CDR3 protein. Of 74,000 or so distinct CDR3 sequences detected, approximately 9.4% appear once; the ten largest clones hold about 1.7%. The sample taken for sequencing was PBMCs. The receptors derive from a man aged 50-60 years in good health.

This clonotype has at least ten counts. The chain has TRBV18 and TRBJ2-7; D gene ambiguous. Germline V CDR1 and CDR2: KGHSH, LQKENI. Trimming left V 0 bases short and J 2 bases short, with 8 bases between. The CDR3 has 14 residues. The CDR3 sequence: CASSPPQDPYEQYF. CDR3 DNA: TGTGCCAGCTCACCACCGCAGGATCCCTACGAGCAGTACTTC. Based on the CDR3 plus reference TRBV18 and TRBJ2-7, the full variable domain is NAGVMQNPRHLVRRRGQEARLRCSPMKGHSHVYWYRQLPEEGLKFMVYLQKENIIDESGMPKERFSAEFPKEGPSILRIQQVVRGDSAAYFCASSPPQDPYEQYFGPGTRLTVT.

This clonotype was detected ten times or more. This chain connects TRBV4-2 to TRBJ2-3; the match to TRBD1 covers 9 bases. Per germline, CDR1 LGHNA and CDR2 YNFKEQ. The CDR3 covers 20 residues. Germline trimming cut 2 bases from V and 2 bases from J; bases unmatched to any gene: 17. CDR3 coding DNA: TGTGCCAGCAGCCAAAAGTCAGGAGGACAGGGGATAACTTCCACAGATACGCAGTATTTT. Protein sequence: CASSQKSGGQGITSTDTQYF.

This clonotype was observed at least ten times. V and J are TRBV29-1 and TRBJ1-1; 7 bases line up with TRBD1. Looked up from germline, CDR1 is SQVTM and CDR2 is ANQGSEA. The CDR3 length is 13 residues. The V gene end was trimmed by 7 bases and the J gene end by 2 bases; junction bases not matched to a gene: 7. CDR3 loop: CSGRTGANTEAFF. CDR3 nucleotide sequence: TGCAGCGGCCGCACAGGGGCTAACACTGAAGCTTTCTTT.

This clonotype was detected many times. V and J are TRBV24-1 and TRBJ2-2, with TRBD1 matching 10 bases. The germline V gene encodes CDR1 KGHDR and CDR2 SFDVKD. CDR3 length: 17 amino acids. V dropped 3 bases and J dropped 0; count of bases not matched to a gene: 3. CDR3 DNA sequence: TGTGCCACCAGTGATCCCGGGACAGGGGCGAACACCGGGGAGCTGTTTTTT. Translating gives CATSDPGTGANTGELFF.

This clonotype came up many times. This chain links TRBV5-1 with TRBJ1-5, with 7 bases lining up with TRBD1. The CDR3 is made up of 16 amino acids. With 4 bases clipped from V and 2 bases from J, the junction kept 9 bases outside the gene matches. Germline CDR1 and CDR2: SGHRS and YFSETQ. The CDR3 DNA reads as TGCGCCAGCAGCGGAAGAGTCGACAGGGGCAATCAGCCCCAGCATTTT. It translates to CASSGRVDRGNQPQHF. Full variable domain (missing parts from reference TRBV5-1 and TRBJ1-5): KAGVTQTPRYLIKTRGQQVTLSCSPISGHRSVSWYQQTPGQGLQFLFEYFSETQRNKGNFPGRFSGRQFSNSRSEMNVSTLELGDSALYLCASSGRVDRGNQPQHFGDGTRLSIL.

This clonotype was recorded many times. V is TRBV12-3 or TRBV12-4 and J is TRBJ1-5; D is unresolved. CDR3 length equals 17 residues. V was trimmed by 5 bases and J by 5 bases, leaving 22 bases between them. The CDR3 sequence: CASSAWGAATSYQPQHF. The DNA for the CDR3 is TGTGCCAGCAGTGCGTGGGGAGCGGCGACTTCCTATCAGCCCCAGCATTTT.

This clonotype was counted ten times or more. The J gene is TRBJ2-5, the V gene TRBV5-1; a weak D match, TRBD1 (6 bases). The germline V gene has CDR1 SGHRS and CDR2 YFSETQ. CDR3 length equals 16 residues. The germline V and J ends were trimmed by 5 bases and 4 bases, with 21 bases remaining between them. CDR3 protein: CASRSITGLRGETQYF. The CDR3 DNA follows: TGCGCCAGCAGATCAATTACAGGGCTCAGAGGAGAGACCCAGTACTTC.

This clonotype was observed at least ten times. V and J are TRBV6-1 and TRBJ2-4; TRBD1 or TRBD2 may be the D gene (5 bases each). Looked up from germline, CDR1 is MNHNS and CDR2 is SASEGT. The ends were cut back, 3 bases at V and 4 bases at J, with 16 bases in the middle. This CDR3 has 16 residues. This CDR3 is CASSENPGTTKNIQYF. In DNA form, the CDR3 reads TGTGCCAGCAGTGAGAACCCGGGGACGACTAAAAACATTCAGTACTTC.

The chain recombines TRBV30 with TRBJ2-1; D is undetermined. The length of the CDR3 is 13 residues. The V end was cut by 0 bases, the J end by 6 bases, with 9 bases between. Germline V gene sequence: CDR1 GTSNPN, CDR2 SVGIG (reference sequence). The CDR3 reads CAWSVLTGNEQFF. DNA of the CDR3: TGTGCCTGGAGTGTACTAACTGGCAATGAGCAGTTCTTC.

This clonotype was recorded many times. The chain is built from TRBV5-1 and TRBJ1-2; D remains ambiguous. This CDR3 has 15 amino acids. Germline CDR1 reads SGHRS; CDR2 reads YFSETQ. Trimming shortened V by 0 bases and J by 0 bases, and 9 bases separated the two germline ends. The CDR3 nucleotides read TGCGCCAGCAGCTTGGACGGGGTTGCTAACTATGGCTACACCTTC. Translated: CASSLDGVANYGYTF.

This clonotype has ten or more counts. The chain joins TRBV9 to TRBJ1-6, with a tentative D call TRBD1 (5 bases). Per germline, CDR1 SGDLS and CDR2 YYNGEE. Between the trimmed V and J ends, which lost 6 bases and 5 bases, there was a span of 15 bases. The CDR3 has 15 amino acids. The DNA for the CDR3 is TGTGCCAGCAACGGGAGGGGCAGGGATAATTCACCCCTCCACTTT. Residues: CASNGRGRDNSPLHF.

This clonotype was seen repeatedly, ten times or more. V gene TRBV3-1 combines with J gene TRBJ1-1; 10 bases match TRBD1. The germline gives CDR1 LGHDT, CDR2 YNNKEL (reference sequence). The V segment lost 1 base and the J segment 2 bases; nucleotides outside the gene matches: 10. The CDR3 totals 18 residues. The CDR3 DNA follows: TGTGCCAGCAGCCAAGGCCGGGACAGGGGATTTTATAACACTGAAGCTTTCTTT. It encodes CASSQGRDRGFYNTEAFF.

This clonotype was found many times. This rearrangement joins TRBV7-2 to TRBJ2-3; D unclear. Trimming stripped 2 bases from V and 5 bases from J, with 8 bases between. CDR3 length: 13 residues. Germline CDR1 SGHTA, CDR2 FQGNSA. The CDR3 protein is CASSLLSLDTQYF. DNA of the CDR3: TGTGCCAGCAGCTTATTGTCATTAGATACGCAGTATTTT.

This clonotype showed up many times. The chain links TRBV29-1 to TRBJ2-7, with D hard to call. This CDR3 is 11 amino acids long. V was trimmed by 4 bases and J by 0 bases, leaving 4 bases between them. The V gene's germline CDR1 is SQVTM and CDR2 ANQGSEA. The CDR3 nucleotides read TGCAGCGTTGGCAACTCCTACGAGCAGTACTTC. Translating it yields CSVGNSYEQYF.

This clonotype has a count of ten or more. The chain employs TRBV5-1 and TRBJ2-2, with D perhaps matching TRBD2 (5 bases). V was shortened by 2 bases and J by 2 bases, with 10 bases between the two germline ends. The CDR3 extends over 15 amino acids. From germline, CDR1 is SGHRS and CDR2 YFSETQ. The chain's CDR3 is CASSFRESNTGELFF. The CDR3 region has the DNA TGCGCCAGCAGCTTCCGGGAATCCAACACCGGGGAGCTGTTTTTT.